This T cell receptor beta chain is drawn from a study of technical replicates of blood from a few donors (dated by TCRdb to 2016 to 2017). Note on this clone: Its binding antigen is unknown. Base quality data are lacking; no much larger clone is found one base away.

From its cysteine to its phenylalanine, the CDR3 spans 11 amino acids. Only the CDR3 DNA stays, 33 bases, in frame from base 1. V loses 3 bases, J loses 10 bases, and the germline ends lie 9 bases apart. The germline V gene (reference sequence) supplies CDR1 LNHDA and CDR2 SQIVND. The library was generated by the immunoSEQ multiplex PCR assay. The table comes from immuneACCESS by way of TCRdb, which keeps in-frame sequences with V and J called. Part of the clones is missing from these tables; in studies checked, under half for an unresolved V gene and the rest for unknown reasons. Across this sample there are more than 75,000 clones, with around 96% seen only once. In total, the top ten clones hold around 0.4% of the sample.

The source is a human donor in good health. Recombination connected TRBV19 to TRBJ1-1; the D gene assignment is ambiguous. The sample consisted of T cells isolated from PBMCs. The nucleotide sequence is TGTGCCAGTAGTATCCTGACGGGAGCTTTCTTT. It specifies CASSILTGAFF.